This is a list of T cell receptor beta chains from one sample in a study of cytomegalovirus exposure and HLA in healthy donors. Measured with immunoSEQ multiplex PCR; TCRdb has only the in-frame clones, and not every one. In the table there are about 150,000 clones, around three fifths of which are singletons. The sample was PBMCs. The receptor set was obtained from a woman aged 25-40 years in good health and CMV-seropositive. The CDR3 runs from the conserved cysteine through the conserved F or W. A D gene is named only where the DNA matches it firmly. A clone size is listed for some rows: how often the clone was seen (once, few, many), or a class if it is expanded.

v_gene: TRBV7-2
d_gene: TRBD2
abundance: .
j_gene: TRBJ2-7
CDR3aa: CASSLAAGGSFEQYF
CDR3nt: TGTGCCAGCAGCTTAGCTGCGGGAGGCTCTTTCGAGCAGTACTTC

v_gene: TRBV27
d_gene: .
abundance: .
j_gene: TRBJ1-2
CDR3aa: CASSPWGRSGGYTF
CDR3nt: TGTGCCAGCAGTCCCTGGGGAAGGTCGGGAGGCTACACCTTC

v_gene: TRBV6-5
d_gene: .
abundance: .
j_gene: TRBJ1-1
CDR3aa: CASWDLGRGNTEAFF
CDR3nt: TGTGCCAGCTGGGACCTGGGCAGGGGGAACACTGAAGCTTTCTTT

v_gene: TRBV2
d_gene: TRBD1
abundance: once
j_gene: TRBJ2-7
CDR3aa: CASSGEGGGYEQYF
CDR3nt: TGTGCCAGCAGTGGGGAAGGGGGCGGTTACGAGCAGTACTTC

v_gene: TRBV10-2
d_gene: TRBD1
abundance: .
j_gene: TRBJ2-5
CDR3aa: CASSEQGETQYF
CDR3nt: TGCGCCAGCAGTGAACAGGGGGAGACCCAGTACTTC

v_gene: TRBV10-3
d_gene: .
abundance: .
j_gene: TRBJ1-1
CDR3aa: CAISEGTSTEAFF
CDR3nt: TGTGCCATCAGTGAGGGTACAAGCACTGAAGCTTTCTTT

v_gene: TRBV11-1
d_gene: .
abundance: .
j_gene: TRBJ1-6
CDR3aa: CASSFGGLRNSPLHF
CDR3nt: TGTGCCAGCAGCTTCGGGGGGCTAAGGAATTCACCCCTCCACTTT

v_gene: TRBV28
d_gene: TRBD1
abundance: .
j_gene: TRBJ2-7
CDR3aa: CASSLTGVLVDEQYF
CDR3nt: TGTGCCAGCAGTTTGACAGGGGTTTTAGTCGACGAGCAGTACTTC

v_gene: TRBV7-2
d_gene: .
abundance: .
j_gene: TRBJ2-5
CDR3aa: CASSLDNRRQETQYF
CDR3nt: TGTGCCAGCAGCTTAGATAACAGACGACAAGAGACCCAGTACTTC

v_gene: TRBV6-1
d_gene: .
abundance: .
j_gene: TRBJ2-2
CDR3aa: CASSELIAAANTGELFF
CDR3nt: TGTGCCAGCAGTGAATTGATCGCGGCCGCGAACACCGGGGAGCTGTTTTTT

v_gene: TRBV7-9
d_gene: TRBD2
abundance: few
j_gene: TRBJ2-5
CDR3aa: CASSLSLRGGETQYF
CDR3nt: TGTGCCAGCAGCTTAAGCCTACGGGGGGGAGAGACCCAGTACTTC

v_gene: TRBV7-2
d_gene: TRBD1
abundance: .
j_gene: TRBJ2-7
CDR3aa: CASSSGAPGGTGGRQYF
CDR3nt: TGTGCCAGCAGCTCGGGGGCGCCGGGCGGGACAGGGGGCCGGCAGTACTTC

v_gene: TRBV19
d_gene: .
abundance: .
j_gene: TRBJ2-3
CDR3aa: CASSIGGGSGADTQYF
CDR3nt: TGTGCCAGTAGTATAGGAGGAGGGAGTGGAGCAGATACGCAGTATTTT

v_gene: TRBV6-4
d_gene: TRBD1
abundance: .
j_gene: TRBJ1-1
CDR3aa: CASSDSFFGTGGDTEAFF
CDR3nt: TGTGCCAGCAGTGACTCGTTTTTCGGGACAGGGGGCGACACTGAAGCTTTCTTT

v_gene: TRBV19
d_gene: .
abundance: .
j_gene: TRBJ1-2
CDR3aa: CASMTTIRHGYTF
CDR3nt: TGTGCCAGTATGACTACTATCCGGCATGGCTACACCTTC

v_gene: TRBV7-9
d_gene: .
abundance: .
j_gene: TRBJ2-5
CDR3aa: CASSGDLQETQYF
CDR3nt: TGTGCCAGCAGCGGGGACTTACAAGAGACCCAGTACTTC

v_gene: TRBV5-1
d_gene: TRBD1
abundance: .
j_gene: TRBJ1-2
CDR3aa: CASSIFRDSLWAHYGYTF
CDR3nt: TGCGCCAGCAGCATCTTTCGGGACAGCTTATGGGCGCATTATGGCTACACCTTC

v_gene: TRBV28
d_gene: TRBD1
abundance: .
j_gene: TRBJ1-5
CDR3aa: CASSWTGGDQPQHF
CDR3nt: TGTGCCAGCAGTTGGACAGGTGGGGATCAGCCCCAGCATTTT

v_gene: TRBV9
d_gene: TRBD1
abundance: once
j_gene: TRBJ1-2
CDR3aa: CASSYPDRGTNYGYTF
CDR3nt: TGTGCCAGCAGCTATCCGGACAGGGGGACTAACTATGGCTACACCTTC

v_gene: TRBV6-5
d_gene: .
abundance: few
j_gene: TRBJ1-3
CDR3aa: CASSRGSPGNTIYF
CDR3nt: TGTGCCAGCAGTCGCGGGAGTCCTGGAAACACCATATATTTT

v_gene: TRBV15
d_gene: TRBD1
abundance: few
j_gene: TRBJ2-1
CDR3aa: CATSTGDRGNEQFF
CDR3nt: TGTGCCACCAGCACAGGGGACAGGGGAAATGAGCAGTTCTTC

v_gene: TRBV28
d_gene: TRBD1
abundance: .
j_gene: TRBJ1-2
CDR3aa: CASSPGQGGNYGYTF
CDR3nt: TGTGCCAGCAGTCCCGGACAGGGGGGGAACTATGGCTACACCTTC

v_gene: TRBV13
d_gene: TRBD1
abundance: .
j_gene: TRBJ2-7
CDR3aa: CASWDRASGEQYF
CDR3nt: TGTGCCAGCTGGGACAGGGCCTCGGGAGAGCAGTACTTC

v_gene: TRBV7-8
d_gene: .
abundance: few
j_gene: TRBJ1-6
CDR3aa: CASSLGPNSPLHF
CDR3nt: TGTGCCAGCAGCTTAGGGCCGAATTCACCCCTCCACTTT

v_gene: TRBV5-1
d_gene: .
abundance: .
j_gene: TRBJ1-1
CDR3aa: CASSPAGWVEAFF
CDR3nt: TGCGCCAGCAGCCCGGCAGGTTGGGTTGAAGCTTTCTTT

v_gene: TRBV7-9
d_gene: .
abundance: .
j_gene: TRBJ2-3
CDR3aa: CASSFGGTTDTQYF
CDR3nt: TGTGCCAGCAGCTTTGGCGGGACCACAGATACGCAGTATTTT

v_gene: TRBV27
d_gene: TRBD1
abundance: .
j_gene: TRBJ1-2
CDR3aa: CASSQYQTGAGGYTF
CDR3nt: TGTGCCAGCAGTCAGTACCAGACAGGGGCGGGTGGCTACACCTTC

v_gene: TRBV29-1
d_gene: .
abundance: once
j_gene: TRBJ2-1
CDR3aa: CSLMGGPYNEQFF
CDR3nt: TGCAGCCTAATGGGGGGTCCTTACAATGAGCAGTTCTTC

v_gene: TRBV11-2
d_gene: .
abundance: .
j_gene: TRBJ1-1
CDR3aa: CASSRLAAEAFF
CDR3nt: TGTGCCAGCAGCCGGCTGGCGGCAGAAGCTTTCTTT

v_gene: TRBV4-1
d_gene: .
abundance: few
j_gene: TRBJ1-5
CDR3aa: CASSQQQGFSNQPQHF
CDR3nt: TGCGCCAGCAGCCAACAACAGGGTTTTAGCAATCAGCCCCAGCATTTT

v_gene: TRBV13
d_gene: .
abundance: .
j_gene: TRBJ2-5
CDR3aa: CASSSYRQAQETQYF
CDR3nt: TGTGCCAGCAGCTCTTACCGACAGGCGCAAGAGACCCAGTACTTC

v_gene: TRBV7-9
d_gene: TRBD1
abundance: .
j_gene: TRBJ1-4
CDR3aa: CASSPSDRGEEKLFF
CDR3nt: TGTGCCAGCAGCCCCTCGGACAGGGGAGAGGAAAAACTGTTTTTT

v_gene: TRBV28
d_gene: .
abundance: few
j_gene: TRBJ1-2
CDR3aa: CASSPVGGGYTF
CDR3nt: TGTGCCAGCAGCCCGGTAGGAGGTGGCTACACCTTC

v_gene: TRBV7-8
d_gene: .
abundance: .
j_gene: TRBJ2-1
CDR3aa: CASSLAGVGNEQFF
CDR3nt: TGTGCCAGCAGCTTAGCGGGAGTTGGCAATGAGCAGTTCTTC

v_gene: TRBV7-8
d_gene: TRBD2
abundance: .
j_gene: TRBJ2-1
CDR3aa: CASSTSGGAVDEQFF
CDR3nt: TGTGCCAGCAGCACAAGCGGGGGGGCTGTCGATGAGCAGTTCTTC

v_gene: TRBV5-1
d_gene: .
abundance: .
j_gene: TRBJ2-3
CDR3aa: CASSFREYTDTQYF
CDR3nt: TGCGCCAGCAGCTTTAGGGAGTACACAGATACGCAGTATTTT

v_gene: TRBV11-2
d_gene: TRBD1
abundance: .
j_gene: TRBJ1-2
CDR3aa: CASSLVGQGSGYTF
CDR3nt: TGTGCCAGCAGCTTAGTTGGACAGGGGAGCGGCTACACCTTC

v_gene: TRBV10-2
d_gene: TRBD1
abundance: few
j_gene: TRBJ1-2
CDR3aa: CAIRTGNYGYTF
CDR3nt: TGCGCCATCCGGACAGGGAACTATGGCTACACCTTC

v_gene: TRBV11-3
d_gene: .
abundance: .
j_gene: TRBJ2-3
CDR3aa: CASERDTDTQYF
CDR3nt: TGTGCCAGCGAGAGGGACACAGATACGCAGTATTTT

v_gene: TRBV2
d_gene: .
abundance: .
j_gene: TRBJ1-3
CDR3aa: CASSLPLTVSGNTIYF
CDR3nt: TGTGCCAGCAGTCTTCCCCTCACGGTCTCTGGAAACACCATATATTTT

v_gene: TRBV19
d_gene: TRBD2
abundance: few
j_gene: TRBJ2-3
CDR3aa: CASSSLTSGLTDTQYF
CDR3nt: TGTGCCAGTAGTAGCCTTACTAGCGGCCTCACAGATACGCAGTATTTT

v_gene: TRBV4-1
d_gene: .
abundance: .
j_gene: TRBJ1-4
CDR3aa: CASSRPSGEKLFF
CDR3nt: TGCGCCAGCAGCCGCCCCTCGGGGGAAAAACTGTTTTTT

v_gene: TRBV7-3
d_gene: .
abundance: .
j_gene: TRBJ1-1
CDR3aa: CASSLERMNTEAFF
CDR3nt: TGTGCCAGCAGCTTAGAGAGAATGAACACTGAAGCTTTCTTT

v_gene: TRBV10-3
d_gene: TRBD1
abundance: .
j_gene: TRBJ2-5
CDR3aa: CAIGGTGNKETQYF
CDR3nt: TGTGCCATCGGCGGGACAGGGAATAAAGAGACCCAGTACTTC

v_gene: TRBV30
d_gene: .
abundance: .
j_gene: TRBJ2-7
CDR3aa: CAPVGGHGEQYF
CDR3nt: TGTGCCCCGGTAGGGGGTCATGGGGAGCAGTACTTC

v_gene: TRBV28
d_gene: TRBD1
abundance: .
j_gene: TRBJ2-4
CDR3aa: CASTSPRQGLSNIQYF
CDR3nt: TGTGCCAGCACCTCCCCACGACAGGGGTTGAGTAACATTCAGTACTTC

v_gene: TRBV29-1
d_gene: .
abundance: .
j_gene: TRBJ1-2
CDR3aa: CSVPKNGGSGYTF
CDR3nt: TGCAGCGTTCCTAAAAATGGGGGCTCTGGCTACACCTTC

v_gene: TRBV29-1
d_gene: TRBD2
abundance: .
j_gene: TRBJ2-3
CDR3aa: CSVDSAGGSTDTQYF
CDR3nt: TGCAGCGTTGATTCGGCGGGAGGATCCACAGATACGCAGTATTTT

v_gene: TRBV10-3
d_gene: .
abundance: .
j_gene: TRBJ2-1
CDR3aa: CAISEINNEQFF
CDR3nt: TGTGCCATCAGTGAGATAAACAATGAGCAGTTCTTC

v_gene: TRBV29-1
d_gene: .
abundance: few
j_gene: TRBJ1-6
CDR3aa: CSVRVNYNSPLHF
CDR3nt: TGCAGCGTTCGAGTGAACTATAATTCACCCCTCCACTTT

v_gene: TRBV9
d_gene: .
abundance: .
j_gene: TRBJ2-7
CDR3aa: CASSVGTPGEQYF
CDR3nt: TGTGCCAGCAGCGTAGGGACACCGGGCGAGCAGTACTTC

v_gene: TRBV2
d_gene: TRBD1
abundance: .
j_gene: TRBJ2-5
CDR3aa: CASSESRTGGTQYF
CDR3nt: TGTGCCAGCAGTGAAAGTAGGACAGGGGGGACCCAGTACTTC

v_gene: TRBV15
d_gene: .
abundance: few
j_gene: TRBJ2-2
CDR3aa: CATSSQGTGELFF
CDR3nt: TGTGCCACCAGCAGCCAGGGGACCGGGGAGCTGTTTTTT

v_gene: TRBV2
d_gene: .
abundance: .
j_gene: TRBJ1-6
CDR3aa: CASSTGLNSPLHF
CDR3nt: TGTGCCAGCAGTACAGGTCTGAATTCACCCCTCCACTTT

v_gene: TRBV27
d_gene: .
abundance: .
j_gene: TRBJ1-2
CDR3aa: CASSYIAGVYGYTF
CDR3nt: TGTGCCAGCAGTTACATCGCGGGCGTCTATGGCTACACCTTC

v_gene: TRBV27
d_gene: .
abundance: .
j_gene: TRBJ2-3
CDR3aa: CASGGGQGSFDTDTQYF
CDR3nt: TGTGCCTCGGGCGGGGGACAAGGAAGTTTTGACACAGATACGCAGTATTTT

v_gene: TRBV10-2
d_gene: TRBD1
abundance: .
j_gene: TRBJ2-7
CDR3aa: CASSDRGQVESEQYF
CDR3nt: TGCGCCAGCAGTGATCGAGGACAGGTGGAAAGCGAGCAGTACTTC

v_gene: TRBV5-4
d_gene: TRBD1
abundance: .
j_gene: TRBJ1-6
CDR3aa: CASSLVGTGDNSPLHF
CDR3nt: TGTGCCAGCAGCTTGGTTGGGACAGGGGATAATTCACCCCTCCACTTT